This T cell receptor (beta chain) was captured in a study of blood T cell repertoires in COVID-19. Study context: Acute and convalescent COVID-19 specimens originated in the United States, Italy and Spain. In each case, the material was cDNA or gDNA derived from T cells, B-cell-depleted T cells, or PBMCs.

As originally analysed: It was from reference gene primer amplification that nucleated cell counts were estimated. Profiling relied on immunoSEQ multiplex PCR, and the TCRdb table lists in-frame clones only, not all of them. The DNA gave D and trimming, while V, J and clone size come from that table. The sample has over 100,000 clones; approximately 86% are singletons. V gave up 0 bases and J gave up 0 bases, with 15 bases separating them. In germline, CDR1 is SGHAT, CDR2 FQNNGV. CDR3 length: 18 residues. Seattle's cohort entered during active infection and was followed longitudinally. V gene TRBV11-2 combines with J gene TRBJ1-3; possible D gene TRBD1, 5 bases. This receptor was taken from a woman in her seventies with COVID-19, enrolled during active disease. The sequencing sample was made of peripheral blood. In DNA form, the CDR3 reads TGTGCCAGCAGCTTAGATCTCTTCGACAGCTACTCTGGAAACACCATATATTTT. This sequence encodes CASSLDLFDSYSGNTIYF.